This TCR beta chain was sequenced for a study of OX40 agonist ivuxolimab in advanced cancers. Study-level information: Ivuxolimab, which is an agonistic anti-OX40 (CD134) antibody, was administered to the patients. Study-wide results and caveats: Expanded clones were, on average, more numerous among CD8+ T cells than CD4+. CD4+ and CD8+ blood T cells expanded clonally by week 6 at 0.1 to 3.0 mg/kg. Low normalized T-cell clonal expansion was also seen in some nonresponders.

Assay: immunoSEQ multiplex PCR; the TCRdb copy retains only in-frame clones and omits some. The profile shows around 87,000 clones, 90% to 95% of them singletons. Germline-derived CDR1 and CDR2 are PRHDT and FYEKMQ (reference sequence). V lost 0 bases to trimming and J lost 9 bases, with 9 bases between them. This CDR3 comprises 13 residues. In the case of this clone: Its antigen is not identified.

The clonotype comes from an adult with an advanced solid tumor such as melanoma, head and neck, liver or kidney cancer. This rearrangement joins TRBV13 to TRBJ1-3; D ambiguous. The sequences come from CD4+ or CD8+ T cells sorted from blood, collected in a trial of the OX40 agonist ivuxolimab. Written as DNA, the CDR3 is TGTGCCAGCAGCTTAGGACAGACGAGCACCATATATTTT. It translates to CASSLGQTSTIYF.